Detailed here is one T cell receptor (beta chain). It lacks a known antigen. Qualities for individual bases were not recorded, and no much larger clone is one base off. TCRbeta CDR3 regions were amplified from genomic DNA by means of the immunoSEQ Assay, a bias-controlled multiplex PCR. The paper's processing steps were these. The number of nucleated cells in each sample was estimated from the amplification of reference gene primers within the assay. To quantify the absolute abundance of each unique TCRbeta CDR3 rearrangement, sequence reads were collapsed and filtered. For each sample, productive Simpson clonality was calculated by taking the square root of Simpson's diversity index across productive rearrangements. TCRdb took over this immuneACCESS table, retaining in-frame rearrangements with V and J assigned. Such tables are incomplete; in checked studies, under half of the missing clones stem from an unresolved V gene, and the remainder is unexplained. V and J calls and clone size are copied from that table; D and trimming were computed from the DNA. In all, the sample holds about 140,000 clones, and around 87% of those were seen once. 3.5% to 5.5% of the sample lies in the top ten.

Whole blood was collected in K2EDTA tubes by collaborating institutions according to the institutions' own protocols. Collaborator samples were shipped for TCRbeta analysis as frozen whole blood, isolated PBMCs, or DNA extracted from either sample type. This record belongs to a study of blood T cell repertoires in COVID-19 (dated by TCRdb to 2020 to 2022). Study-level background: Collaborator samples came from the United States, Italy and Spain and covered acute and convalescent phases of COVID-19. The repertoires were made available in a free public database intended to serve as a resource for research on the immune response to SARS-CoV-2. Where HLA class I and class II types were available, the types were taken from metadata supplied by the sample provider, not from assay-based typing. Subjects who had been exposed to COVID-19, were actively infected with it, or had recovered from it provided the deeply sampled blood TCRbeta repertoires that made up the dataset. The samples were drawn from the first 160 participants of the ongoing ImmuneRACE study and from 1,254 subjects provided by 6 global collaborators. The prospective study material was composed of cDNA or gDNA derived from T cells, B-cell-depleted T cells, or PBMCs. Nearly every sample came with metadata listing a de-identified subject ID, COVID-19 status, age in years and sex. Overall study results and their limits: Clinical and demographic metadata were provided uncurated, with the amount varying by source and participant.

The source of this sequence is a woman aged 40 to 55 with acute or convalescent COVID-19. The material sequenced was peripheral blood.

The DNA is TGTGCCAGCAGTCTCCAGGGGTCCGTAGCCAAAAACATTCAGTACTTC. Translated, it reads CASSLQGSVAKNIQYF. The chain is encoded by TRBV28 joined to TRBJ2-4; tentative D gene TRBD1, with 6 bases matching. Including the terminal cysteine and phenylalanine, the CDR3 comprises 16 residues. Only the CDR3 region is kept as DNA, spanning 48 bases read in frame from base 1. CDR1 and CDR2, per the germline V gene, are MDHEN and SYDVKM. V lost 5 bases and J lost 0 bases; the stretch between them is 14 bases long. The variable domain in full, with residues beyond the CDR3 obtained from the reference TRBV28 and TRBJ2-4 genes, is DVKVTQSSRYLVKRTGEKVFLECVQDMDHENMFWYRQDPGLGLRLIYFSYDVKMKEKGDIPEGYSVSREKKERFSLILESASTNQTSMYLCASSLQGSVAKNIQYFGAGTRLSVL.